This TCR beta chain was found in a study of CD8 T cells in ankylosing spondylitis. TCRdb ran MiXCR on the 5' RACE reads and lists one entry per CDR3 protein. The table has just under 550,000 distinct CDR3 sequences, about an eighth seen once. The CDR3 covers 14 residues. CDR1 is SEHNR, CDR2 FQNEAQ, per germline (reference sequence). V dropped 4 bases and J dropped 7; count of bases not matched to a gene: 9. Overall study findings and caveats: In ankylosing spondylitis blood, a motif of seven or eight highly homologous TCR beta variants appeared characteristic.

A word on this clonotype: The antigen is unknown.

V is TRBV7-9 and J is TRBJ1-2, with TRBD1 matching over 7 bases. The sample consisted of blood, either unsorted or a sorted T cell fraction (not recorded which). The clonotype comes from a male donor with ankylosing spondylitis. In DNA, the CDR3 is TGTGCCAGCAGCTCAGACAGGGTGCTATCTGGCTACACCTTC. This encodes CASSSDRVLSGYTF.